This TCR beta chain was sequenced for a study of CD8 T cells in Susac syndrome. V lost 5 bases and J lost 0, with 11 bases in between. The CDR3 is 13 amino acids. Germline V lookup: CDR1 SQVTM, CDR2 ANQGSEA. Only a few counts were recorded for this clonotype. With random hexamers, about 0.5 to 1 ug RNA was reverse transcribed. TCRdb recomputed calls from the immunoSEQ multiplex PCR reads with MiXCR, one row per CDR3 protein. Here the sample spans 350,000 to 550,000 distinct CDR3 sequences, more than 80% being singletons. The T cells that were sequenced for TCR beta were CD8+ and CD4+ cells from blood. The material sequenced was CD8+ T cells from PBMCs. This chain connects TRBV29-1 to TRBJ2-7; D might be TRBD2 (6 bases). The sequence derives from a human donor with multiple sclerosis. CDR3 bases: TGCAGCGTTACTAGCTGGAGCTCCTACGAGCAGTACTTC. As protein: CSVTSWSSYEQYF.